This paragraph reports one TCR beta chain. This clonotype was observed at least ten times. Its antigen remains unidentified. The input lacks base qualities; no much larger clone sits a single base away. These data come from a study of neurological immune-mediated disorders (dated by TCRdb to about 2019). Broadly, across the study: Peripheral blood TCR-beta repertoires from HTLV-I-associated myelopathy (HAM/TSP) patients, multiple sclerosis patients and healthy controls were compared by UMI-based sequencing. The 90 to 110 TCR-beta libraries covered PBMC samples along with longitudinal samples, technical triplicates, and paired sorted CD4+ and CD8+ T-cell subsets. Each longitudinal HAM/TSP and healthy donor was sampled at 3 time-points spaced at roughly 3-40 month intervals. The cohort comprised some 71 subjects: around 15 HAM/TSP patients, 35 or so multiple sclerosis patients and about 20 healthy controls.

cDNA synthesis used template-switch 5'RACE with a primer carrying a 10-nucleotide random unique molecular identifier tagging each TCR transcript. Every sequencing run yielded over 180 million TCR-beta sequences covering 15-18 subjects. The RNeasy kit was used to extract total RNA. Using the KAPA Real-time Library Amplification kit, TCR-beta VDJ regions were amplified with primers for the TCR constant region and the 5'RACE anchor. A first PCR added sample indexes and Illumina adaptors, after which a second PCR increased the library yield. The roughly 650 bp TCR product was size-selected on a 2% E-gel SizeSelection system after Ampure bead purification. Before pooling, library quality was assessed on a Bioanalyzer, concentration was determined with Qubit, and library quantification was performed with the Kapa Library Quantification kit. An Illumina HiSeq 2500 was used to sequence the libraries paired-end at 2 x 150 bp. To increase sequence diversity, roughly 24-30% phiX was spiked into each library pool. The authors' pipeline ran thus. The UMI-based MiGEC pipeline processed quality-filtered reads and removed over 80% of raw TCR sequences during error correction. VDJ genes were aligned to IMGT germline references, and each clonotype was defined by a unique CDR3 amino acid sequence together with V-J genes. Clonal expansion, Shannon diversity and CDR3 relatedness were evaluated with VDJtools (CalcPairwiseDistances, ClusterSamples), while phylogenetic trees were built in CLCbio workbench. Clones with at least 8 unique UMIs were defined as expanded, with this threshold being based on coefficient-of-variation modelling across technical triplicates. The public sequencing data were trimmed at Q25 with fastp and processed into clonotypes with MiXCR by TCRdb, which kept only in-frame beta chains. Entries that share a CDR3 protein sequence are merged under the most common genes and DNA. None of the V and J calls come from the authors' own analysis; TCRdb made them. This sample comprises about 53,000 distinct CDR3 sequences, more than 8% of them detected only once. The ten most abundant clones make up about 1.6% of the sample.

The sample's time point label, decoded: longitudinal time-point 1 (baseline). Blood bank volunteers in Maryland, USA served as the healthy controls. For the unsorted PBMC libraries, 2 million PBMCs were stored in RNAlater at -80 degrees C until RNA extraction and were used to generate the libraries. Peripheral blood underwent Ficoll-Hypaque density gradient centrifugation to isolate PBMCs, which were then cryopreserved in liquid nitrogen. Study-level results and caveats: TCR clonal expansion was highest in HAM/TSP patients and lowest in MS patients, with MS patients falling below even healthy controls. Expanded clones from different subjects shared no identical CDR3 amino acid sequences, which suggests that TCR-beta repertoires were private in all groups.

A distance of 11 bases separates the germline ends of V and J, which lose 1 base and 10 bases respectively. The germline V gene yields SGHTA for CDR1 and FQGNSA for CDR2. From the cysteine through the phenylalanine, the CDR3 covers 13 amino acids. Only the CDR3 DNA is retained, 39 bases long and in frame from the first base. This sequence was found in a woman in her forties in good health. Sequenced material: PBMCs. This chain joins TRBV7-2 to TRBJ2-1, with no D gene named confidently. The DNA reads TGTGCCAGCAGCTTAGACCCCCCGGCAGAGCAGTTCTTC. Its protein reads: CASSLDPPAEQFF.